This TCR beta chain was profiled in a study of blood T cells in healthy people across ages. Overall study findings and caveats: Fewer expanded clones and more diversity marked long-lived versus aged donors. CMV status of donors was unknown, possibly confounding expanded clonotype changes. Unsorted PBMCs blocked a conclusive comparison of naive and antigen-experienced cells.

CDR1 MDHEN and CDR2 SYDVKM come from the germline V gene. The CDR3 is made up of 14 amino acids. V lost 5 bases and J 7 bases, leaving 15 bases between the germline ends. The second PCR ran roughly 7 to 12 cycles with a sample-barcoded 5' primer and J-beta primers. Each cDNA molecule was tagged by a template-switch adaptor that had 12 random nucleotides. TCRdb reprocessed the 5' RACE reads via MiXCR and lists one record per CDR3 protein. Counted here are 700,000 to 900,000 distinct CDR3 sequences, roughly 53% occurring once; the ten biggest clones make up 40% to 50%. With respect to this clonotype: What it binds is unknown.

The chain joins TRBV28 to TRBJ2-1, with D possibly TRBD2 on 6 matching bases. The sequence was obtained from a man at least 80 years old in good health. The sequenced material came from blood. The CDR3 loop reads CASSPPGAVNEQFF. Here the CDR3 DNA reads TGTGCCAGCAGTCCGCCGGGAGCCGTAAATGAGCAGTTCTTC.